The clone carrying this T cell receptor beta chain appeared once. Its antigen remains unidentified. It may be a read error: a sequence one base away is much more abundant. This record comes from a study of T cells after yellow fever vaccination. CDR1 and CDR2 from the germline V gene are SQVTM and ANQGSEA. The CDR3 is made up of 15 amino acids. Via MiXCR, TCRdb re-called the 5' RACE reads, giving one row per CDR3 protein. Seen here are about 360,000 distinct CDR3 sequences, 6% to 8% observed once, and the top ten hold about 15%. Overall study results and limits: A limited proportion of clonotypes was detected within both the CD4 and CD8 compartments.

Here the sequenced sample was PBMCs, taken 5 days after the yellow fever booster vaccination. V is TRBV29-1 and J is TRBJ2-7; perhaps TRBD1 as D (6 bases). The TCR comes from a man aged 30 to 45 who received the YFV17D yellow fever vaccine. The CDR3 loop is CGVCTGSAVGYEQYF. CDR3 coding DNA: TGCGGCGTTTGCACAGGGTCTGCCGTCGGCTACGAGCAGTACTTC.